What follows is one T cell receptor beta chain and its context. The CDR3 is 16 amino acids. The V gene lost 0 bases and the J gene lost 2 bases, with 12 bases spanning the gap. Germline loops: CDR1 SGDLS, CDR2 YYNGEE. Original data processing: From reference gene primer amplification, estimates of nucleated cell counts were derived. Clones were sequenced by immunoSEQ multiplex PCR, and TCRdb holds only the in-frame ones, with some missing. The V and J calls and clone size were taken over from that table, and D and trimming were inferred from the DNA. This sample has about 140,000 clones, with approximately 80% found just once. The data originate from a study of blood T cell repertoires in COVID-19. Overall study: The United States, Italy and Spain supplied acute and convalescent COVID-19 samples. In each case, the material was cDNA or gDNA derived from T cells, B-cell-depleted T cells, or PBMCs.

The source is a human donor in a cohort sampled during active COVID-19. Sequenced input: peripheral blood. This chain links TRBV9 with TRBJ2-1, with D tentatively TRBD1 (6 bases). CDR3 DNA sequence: TGTGCCAGCAGCGTAGGCGTGACAGGAGCCTACAATGAGCAGTTCTTC. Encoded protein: CASSVGVTGAYNEQFF.